This TCR beta chain was recorded in a study of T cell responses to AZD1222 COVID-19 vaccine. General observations from the study: Close to half of all spike-specific TCRs reportedly target regions of the variants that are unmutated. The study identified only six AZD1222 recipients as seropositive at baseline.

CDR3 length equals 12 residues. V gave up 6 bases and J gave up 3 bases, with 10 bases separating them. Germline V lookup: CDR1 SQVTM, CDR2 ANQGSEA. The protocol was immunoSEQ multiplex PCR, while the TCRdb copy is restricted to in-frame clones and leaves out a portion. The sample includes about 78,000 clones, 75% to 95% of them seen just once. For this clone: Its antigen remains unknown.

The origin of this receptor is an adult who received the AZD1222 COVID-19 vaccine. V is TRBV29-1 and J is TRBJ2-3; TRBD1 might be the D (5 bases). The sequences come from peripheral blood, collected 28 days after the second AZD1222 dose. DNA for the CDR3: TGCAGCGTCTGGGGCACGACAGATACGCAGTATTTT. This translates into CSVWGTTDTQYF.